This T cell receptor beta chain is drawn from a study of Graves' ophthalmopathy and Graves' hyperthyroidism. Researchers took RNA transcripts and amplified TCR beta CDR3 regions from them. Following a first-round RT-PCR that used HTBI primers, a second-round multiplex PCR was carried out. A single record per CDR3 protein comes from TCRdb applying MiXCR to the multiplex PCR reads. The top ten hold roughly 1.6% of the sample, which has about 400,000 distinct CDR3 sequences, around 18% seen once. Ophthalmopathic donors had moderate-to-severe activity, CAS ≥3 and NOSPECS ≥4, with disease that had lasted under 3 months. In this cohort, patients with other autoimmune diseases, uncontrolled infections, pregnancy or lactation were excluded. This clonotype showed up many times. Its antigen remains unknown. Study-level results: Detected in blood as well were most expanded thyroid clonotypes with frequency above 0.001.

The clonotype was recovered from a young woman with Graves' ophthalmopathy. The sequenced sample consisted of peripheral blood.

CDR3 region: CATSDPTVINGYTF. As DNA, the CDR3 is TGTGCCACCAGTGACCCGACGGTGATTAATGGCTACACCTTC. The chain employs TRBV24-1 and TRBJ1-2, with unresolved D. Germline-derived CDR1 and CDR2 are KGHDR and SFDVKD. The CDR3 is made up of 14 amino acids. Trimming removed 4 bases from V and 6 bases from J, with 14 bases in between.